This entry describes one T cell receptor (beta chain). Its antigen is still unknown. Its ends do not fully match the called genes, so a read error is possible. Germline CDR1 LNHNV, CDR2 YYDKDF (reference sequence). CDR3 size: 14 residues. The data stem from a study of cytomegalovirus exposure and HLA in healthy donors. On the study more broadly: The early release's HLA-typed donors yielded some 85 million unique TCRs. The study, taken as a whole, reports: Per a later analysis, about 17,000 TCR beta sequences showed association with HLA alleles at 0.05 false discovery rate. Later on, a genetic analysis was performed. It linked a missense variant in DCLRE1C with V- and J-gene trimming of TCR beta.

The PCR ran on 60 Vbeta and 13 Jbeta primers. Assay: immunoSEQ multiplex PCR; the TCRdb copy retains only in-frame clones and omits some. The sample holds about 62,000 clones; just under 80% are singletons and the top ten take about 8.8%. The TCR was taken from a man between 40 and 49 years old in good health and CMV-seronegative. This chain connects TRBV15 to TRBJ2-7, with D maybe TRBD2 (5 bases). The specimen sequenced was PBMCs. CDR3 loop: CATSNFRGSYEQYF. CDR3 coding DNA: TGTGCCACCAGCAACTTTCGGGGTTCCTATGAGCAGTACTTC.